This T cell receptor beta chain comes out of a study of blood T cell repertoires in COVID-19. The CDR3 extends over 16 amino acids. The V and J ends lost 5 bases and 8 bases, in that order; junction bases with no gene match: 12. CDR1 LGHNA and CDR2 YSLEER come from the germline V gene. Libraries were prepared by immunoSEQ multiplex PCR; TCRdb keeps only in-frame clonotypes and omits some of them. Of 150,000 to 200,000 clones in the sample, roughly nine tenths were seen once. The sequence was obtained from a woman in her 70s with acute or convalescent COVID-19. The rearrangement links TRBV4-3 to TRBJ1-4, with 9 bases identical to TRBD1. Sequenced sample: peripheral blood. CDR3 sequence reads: CASSLEQGAGGEKLFF. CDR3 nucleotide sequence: TGCGCCAGCAGCTTAGAACAGGGGGCTGGGGGAGAAAAACTGTTTTTT.